Here is one T cell receptor beta chain with its context. This clonotype was seen only a few times. This clone's antigen is unknown. Per-base qualities were not stored, and no clone one base away is much larger. The roughly 39 donors, aged roughly 6 to 90 years, were systemically healthy Caucasian individuals from Russia. Each donor gave 9 to 10 milliliters of peripheral blood, collected into EDTA-treated Vacutainer tubes. Ficoll-Paque density-gradient centrifugation was used to isolate PBMCs, with at least 6.5 million obtained per sample. Trizol reagent was used to extract total RNA from PBMCs, with at least 5 micrograms per sample. For every donor, flow cytometry on a PBMC aliquot measured the percentage of naive CD45RAhigh/CD27high T cells. The method behind the library was 5' RACE. The sequencing machine was an Illumina HiSeq 2500. The second PCR ran for about 7 to 11 cycles and used a J-beta primer mix along with a sample-barcoded 5' primer. A unique molecular identifier was introduced onto each TCR beta cDNA molecule by a template-switch 5' adaptor carrying 12 random nucleotides. At least 2.5 million CDR3-containing paired-end reads were obtained from each sample. First-strand cDNA was synthesized from all RNA with the Mint cDNA synthesis kit, primed by a TRBC-specific oligonucleotide. After uracil-DNA glycosylase treatment, a first 18-cycle PCR used universal primers M1SS and BC2_uni_R on all cDNA. Per the original workflow: Normalization of each sample was performed by random selection of 1 million high-quality reads, each carrying a distinct molecular identifier. Reads sharing molecular identifiers were discarded rather than binned into consensus sequences. MiTCR, with a Q25 quality threshold and the strictest error-elimination algorithm, was used for CDR3 identification, clonotype clustering and error correction. A nonparametric unseen species model with Euler transformation was used to estimate a lower bound on total TCR beta diversity. TCRdb handled the public reads itself, with Q25 trimming in fastp and clone calling in MiXCR, and kept productive beta chains. Merged by CDR3 protein, the rows form single entries marked with the most common genes and DNA. Clone size and V and J calls follow TCRdb, not the original study. Recorded for this sample are 720,000 or so distinct CDR3 sequences; around two fifths of them occurred a single time. 25% to 35% of the sample comes from the top ten.

The sample is drawn from a study of blood T cells in healthy people across ages (dated by TCRdb to about 2015). In terms of the full investigation: Template switching captured roughly one uniquely barcoded TCR beta cDNA molecule per two T cells in model experiments. To avoid experimental bias, donors of different ages were randomly spread across the sequencing lanes. Using the same blood draw, the study looked at two additional independent replicas of 1 million unique cDNA reads for two donors, one aged 18 to 30 and the other aged 80 or older. The donors were divided into four age groups: young (average approximately 15 years), middle-aged (around 37), aged (about 60) and long-lived (roughly 82). The study measured age-related changes in TCR beta repertoire diversity using deep sequencing normalized with unique cDNA molecular identifiers.

Results and caveats for the whole study, not just this receptor: Compared with the aged group, the long-lived group had more naive CD4+ T cells, fewer expanded clones and increased TCR diversity, a pattern suggesting age selection. Estimates of total diversity from one million sequenced T cells were regarded as lower bounds and underestimates. As age increased, observed TCR beta diversity per million T cells dropped in a roughly linear way, and a significant reduction was already evident by age about 36. Because profiling used bulk unsorted PBMCs, naive and antigen-experienced compartments could not be compared conclusively. Observed TCR beta diversity correlated strongly with the percentage of naive T cells measured by flow cytometry. Because donor CMV infection status was unknown, age-related changes in expanded clonotypes were potentially confounded.

The source of this sequence is an elderly man in good health. The material sequenced was blood.

The sequenced DNA: TGCAGTGCTAGAGTCAGGCCAGAGCTCTATAGCAATCAGCCCCAGCATTTT. It translates as CSARVRPELYSNQPQHF. This sequence uses TRBV20-1 and TRBJ1-5, with the D gene uncertain. Relative to germline, V is 1 base shorter and J is 0 bases shorter, with 16 bases between their ends. From a lookup of the germline V gene (reference sequence), CDR1 and CDR2 are DFQATT and SNEGSKA. Including the terminal cysteine and phenylalanine, the CDR3 comprises 17 residues. The sequence is cut down to CDR3 DNA, 51 bases in frame from base 1.